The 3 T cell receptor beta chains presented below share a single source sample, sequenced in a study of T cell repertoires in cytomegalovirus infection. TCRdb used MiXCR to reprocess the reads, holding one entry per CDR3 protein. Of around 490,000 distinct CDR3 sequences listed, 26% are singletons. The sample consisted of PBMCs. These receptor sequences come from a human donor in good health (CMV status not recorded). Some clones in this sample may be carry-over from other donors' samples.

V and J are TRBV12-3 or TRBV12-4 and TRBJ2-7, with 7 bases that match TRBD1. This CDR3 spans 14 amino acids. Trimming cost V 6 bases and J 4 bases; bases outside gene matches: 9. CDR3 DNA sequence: TGTGCCAGCAGCCCGGGACAGAGCAGATACGAGCAGTACTTC. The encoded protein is CASSPGQSRYEQYF.

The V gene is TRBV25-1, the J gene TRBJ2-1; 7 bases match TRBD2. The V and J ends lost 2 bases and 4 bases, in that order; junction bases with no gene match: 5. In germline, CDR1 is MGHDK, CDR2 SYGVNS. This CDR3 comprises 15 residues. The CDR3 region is CASSERAGLYNEQFF. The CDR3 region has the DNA TGTGCCAGCAGTGAACGAGCGGGACTTTACAATGAGCAGTTCTTC.

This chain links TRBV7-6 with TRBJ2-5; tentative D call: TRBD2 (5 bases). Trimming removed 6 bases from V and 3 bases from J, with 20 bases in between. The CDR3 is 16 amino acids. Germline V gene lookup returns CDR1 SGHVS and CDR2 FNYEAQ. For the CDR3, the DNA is TGTGCCAGCAGTTTCGTTGAGTGGACTTCTGAAGAGACCCAGTACTTC. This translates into CASSFVEWTSEETQYF.